Reported below is one T cell receptor (beta chain). The antigen remains undetermined. CDR1 is SEHNR and CDR2 is FQNEAQ in the germline V gene (reference sequence). The CDR3 runs to 13 residues. Trimming took off 8 bases at V and 1 base at J, with 11 bases between the two ends. This record belongs to a study of T cell responses to AZD1222 COVID-19 vaccine. This table comes from immunoSEQ multiplex PCR, and its TCRdb copy is limited to in-frame clones, with some not included. This sample has around 160,000 clones, with about 89% found just once. The study, taken as a whole, reports: After the peak T cell response, and only then, were repertoires sampled. Spike-specific TCR breadth and depth went up after people got two AZD1222 doses. White British donors predominated, females outnumbered males, and clonal diversity was possibly underestimated.

This clonotype was obtained from an adult in good health. Material: peripheral blood, obtained on day 0 of AZD1222 vaccination. This rearrangement joins TRBV7-9 to TRBJ1-1; D is undetermined. The chain's CDR3 is CASSEVGNTEAFF. The CDR3 region has the DNA TGTGCCAGCTCCGAGGTGGGGAACACTGAAGCTTTCTTT.